The source of this T cell receptor (beta chain) is a study of early T cells in non-severe SARS-CoV-2 infection (dated by TCRdb to the early 2020s). For context, the study as a whole: Bulk RNA from unsorted whole blood was used for TCR sequencing, so alpha and beta chains could not be paired. Study-level results and caveats: Matching against VDJdb was skewed toward anti-spike CD8 responses, likely underestimated virus-specific expansions, and missed private and CD4 specificities.

The receptor library was made with 5' RACE. Instrument used: NextSeq 500. To correct for sequencing error and PCR bias, the TCR library protocol tagged individual cDNA molecules with unique molecular identifiers. Both TCR alpha and beta chains were sequenced, and tight co-correlation was observed between alpha and beta sequence abundances in each sample. The published analysis was carried out like this. V gene, J gene and CDR3 annotation of TCR sequences was performed with Decombinator V4. Expanded TCRs were defined as changing significantly between any two time points under a Poisson model with p below 0.0001. TCR abundances were normalised to the total number of TCRs sequenced per sample and expressed as counts per million. TRAV1-2 paired with TRAJ12, TRAJ20 or TRAJ33 defined MAIT TCRs, while TRAV10 paired with TRAJ18 defined iNKT TCRs. A search of VDJdb, accessed on 1 November 2021, was run for TCRs annotated to CMV, EBV and SARS-CoV-2, with TCRs annotated for multiple antigens excluded. The public reads were reanalyzed by TCRdb: fastp trimming at Q25, MiXCR alignment, in-frame beta chains only. Duplicate CDR3 protein sequences are folded into a single record with the most common DNA and genes. These V and J calls rely on TCRdb rather than the paper's analysis. A total of about 30,000 distinct CDR3 sequences appear in this sample, roughly 5.6% of them only once. Roughly 0.87% of the sample comes from the top ten.

The germline V gene supplies CDR1 LGHNA and CDR2 YSLEER. Ends trimmed: V by 1 base, J by 4 bases; bases unmatched to a gene: 9. The cysteine opens and the phenylalanine closes a CDR3 of 17 amino acids. CDR3 DNA is the only sequence kept; it has 51 bases, read in frame from the first base. Set within a cohort of healthcare workers in London, UK, this nested case-control study involved weekly PCR testing of nasopharyngeal swabs along with blood sampling. Healthcare workers were enrolled in the week of the UK lockdown, from 23 to 31 March 2020, and were followed every week for up to roughly 15 weeks. This clonotype was detected many times. Its antigen target is currently unknown. Per-nucleotide qualities are absent, and no much larger clonotype sits a single base away.

The chain couples TRBV4-3 to TRBJ1-1, with 10 bases aligning to TRBD1. The material sequenced was whole blood. The receptor comes from an adult who was a healthcare worker with PCR-confirmed SARS-CoV-2 infection or an uninfected control (not recorded which). Here the CDR3 is given as CASSQAGTGVIGTEAFF. At the DNA level, the sequence is TGCGCCAGCAGCCAAGCCGGGACAGGGGTCATCGGCACTGAAGCTTTCTTT.